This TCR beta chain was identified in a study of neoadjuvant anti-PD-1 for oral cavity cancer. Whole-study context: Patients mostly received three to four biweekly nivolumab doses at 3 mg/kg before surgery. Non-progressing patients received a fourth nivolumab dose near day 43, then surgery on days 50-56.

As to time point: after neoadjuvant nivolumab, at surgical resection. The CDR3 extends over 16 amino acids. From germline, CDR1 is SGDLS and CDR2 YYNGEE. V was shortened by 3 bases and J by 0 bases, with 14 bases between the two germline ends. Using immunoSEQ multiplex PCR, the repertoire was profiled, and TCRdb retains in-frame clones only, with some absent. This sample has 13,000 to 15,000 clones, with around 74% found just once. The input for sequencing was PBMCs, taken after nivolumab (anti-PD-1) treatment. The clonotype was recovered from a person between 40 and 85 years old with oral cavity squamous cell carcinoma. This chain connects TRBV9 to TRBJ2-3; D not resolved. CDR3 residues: CASSARRGLSTDTQYF. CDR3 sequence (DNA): TGTGCCAGCAGCGCTAGACGAGGATTGAGCACAGATACGCAGTATTTT.